This TCR beta chain is from a study of shared clonotypes between healthy human individuals. Study-wide findings and caveats: The authors sampled blood alone, and tissue repertoires likely differ.

Only in-frame clones appear in the TCRdb table, and some are missing; sequencing was by immunoSEQ multiplex PCR. Of around 2.3 million clones listed, approximately 95% were seen once; the top ten hold over 0.1%. Both subsets, CD45RA+ naive and CD45RA-negative memory, were split from the CD4+ cells. This clone was recorded once. The antigen remains undetermined. The germline gives CDR1 SEHNR, CDR2 FQNEAQ (reference sequence). This CDR3 is built from 13 residues. V was shortened by 7 bases and J by 6 bases, with 15 bases between the two germline ends. The TCR was taken from a young man in good health. Sequencing input: naive CD4+ T cells sorted from blood. Documented subset: CD45RA+ positively selected. This chain uses TRBV7-9 with TRBJ2-5, with a tentative D call TRBD2 (5 bases). This CDR3 is CASTFQDGKTQYF. DNA for the CDR3: TGTGCCAGCACCTTCCAAGACGGGAAGACCCAGTACTTC.